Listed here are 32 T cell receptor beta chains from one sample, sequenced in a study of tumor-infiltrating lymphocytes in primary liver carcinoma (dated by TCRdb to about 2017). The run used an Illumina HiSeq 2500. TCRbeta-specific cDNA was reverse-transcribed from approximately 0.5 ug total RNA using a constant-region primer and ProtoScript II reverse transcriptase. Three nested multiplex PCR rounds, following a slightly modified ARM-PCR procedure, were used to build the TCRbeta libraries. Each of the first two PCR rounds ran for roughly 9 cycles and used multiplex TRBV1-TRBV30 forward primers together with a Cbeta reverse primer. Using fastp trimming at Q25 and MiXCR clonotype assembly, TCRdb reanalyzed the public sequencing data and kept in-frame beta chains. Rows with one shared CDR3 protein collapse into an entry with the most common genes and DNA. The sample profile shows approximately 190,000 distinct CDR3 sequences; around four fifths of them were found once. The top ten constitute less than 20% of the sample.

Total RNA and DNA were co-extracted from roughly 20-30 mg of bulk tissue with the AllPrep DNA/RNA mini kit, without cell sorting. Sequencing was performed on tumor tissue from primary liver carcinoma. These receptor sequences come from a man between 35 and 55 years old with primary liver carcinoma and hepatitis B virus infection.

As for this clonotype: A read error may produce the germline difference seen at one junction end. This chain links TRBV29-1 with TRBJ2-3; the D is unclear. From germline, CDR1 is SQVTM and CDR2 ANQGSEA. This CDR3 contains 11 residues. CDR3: CSAWHADTKYF. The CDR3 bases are TGCAGCGCCTGGCACGCAGATACGAAGTATTTT.

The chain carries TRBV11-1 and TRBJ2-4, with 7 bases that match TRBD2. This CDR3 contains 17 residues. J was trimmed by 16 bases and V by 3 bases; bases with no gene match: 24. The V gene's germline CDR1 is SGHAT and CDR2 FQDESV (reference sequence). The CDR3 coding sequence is TGTGCCAGCAGCTTTCCCGAGACTAGCAGGACCAAAAACATACAATACTTC. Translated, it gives CASSFPETSRTKNIQYF.

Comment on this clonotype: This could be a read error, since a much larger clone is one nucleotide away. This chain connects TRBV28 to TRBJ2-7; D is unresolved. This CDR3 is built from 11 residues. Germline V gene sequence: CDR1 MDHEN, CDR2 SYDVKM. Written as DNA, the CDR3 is TGTACCAGCAGCCCCCGTTACGAGCAGTACTTC. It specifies CTSSPRYEQYF.

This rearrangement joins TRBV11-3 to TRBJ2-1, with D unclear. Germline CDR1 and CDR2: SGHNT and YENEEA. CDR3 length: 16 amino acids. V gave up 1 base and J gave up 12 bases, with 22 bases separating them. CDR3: CASSLGIVGRRSGQFF. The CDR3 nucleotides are TGTGCCAGCAGCTTAGGTATAGTGGGAAGGCGAAGTGGGCAGTTCTTC.

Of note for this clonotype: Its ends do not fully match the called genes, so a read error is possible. The CDR3 protein is CATSDPQGTSGSHEHFF. The DNA for the CDR3 is TGTGCCACAAGTGATCCACAGGGGACTAGCGGGAGCCATGAGCATTTCTTC. The gene calls are TRBV24-1 and TRBJ2-1; 14 nucleotides match TRBD2. CDR1 is KGHDR, CDR2 SFDVKD, per germline. The CDR3 runs 17 residues.

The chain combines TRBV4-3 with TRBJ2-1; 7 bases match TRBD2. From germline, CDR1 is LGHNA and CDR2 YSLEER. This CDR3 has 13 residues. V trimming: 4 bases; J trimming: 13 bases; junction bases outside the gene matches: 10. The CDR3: CASSREAGVEQFF. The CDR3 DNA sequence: TGCGCCAGCAGCCGAGAGGCGGGGGTCGAACAGTTCTTC.

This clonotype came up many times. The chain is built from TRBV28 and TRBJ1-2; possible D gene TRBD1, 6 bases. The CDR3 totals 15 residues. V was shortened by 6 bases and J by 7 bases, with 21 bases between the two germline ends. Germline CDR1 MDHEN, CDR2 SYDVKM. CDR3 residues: CASREPSGGLGGYTF. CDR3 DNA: TGTGCCAGCAGAGAACCGTCGGGGGGGCTCGGTGGCTACACCTTC.

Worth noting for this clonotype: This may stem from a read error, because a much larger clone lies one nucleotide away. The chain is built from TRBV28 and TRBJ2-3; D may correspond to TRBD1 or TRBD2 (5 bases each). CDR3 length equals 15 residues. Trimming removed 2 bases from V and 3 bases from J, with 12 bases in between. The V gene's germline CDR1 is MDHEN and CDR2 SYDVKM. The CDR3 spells CASSLAEGTTDTQYF. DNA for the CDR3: TGTGCCAGCAGTTTAGCGGAAGGGACGACAGATACGCAGTATTTT.

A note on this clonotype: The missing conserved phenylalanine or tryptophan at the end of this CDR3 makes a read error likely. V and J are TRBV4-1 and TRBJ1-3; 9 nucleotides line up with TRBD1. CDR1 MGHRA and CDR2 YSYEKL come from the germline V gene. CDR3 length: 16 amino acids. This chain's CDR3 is CASSQAATGGGSTIYL. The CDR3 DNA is TGCGCAAGCAGCCAAGCCGCGACAGGGGGTGGAAGCACCATATATCTT.

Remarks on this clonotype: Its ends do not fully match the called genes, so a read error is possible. The CDR3 region has the DNA TGTGCCAACAGCTATAACCACAATGAACAGTTCTTC. Translation gives CANSYNHNEQFF. The rearrangement links TRBV11-2 to TRBJ2-1, with D unresolved. Germline V gene data show CDR1 as SGHAT and CDR2 as FQNNGV. The CDR3 runs to 12 residues. The full variable domain, its missing parts supplied by reference TRBV11-2 and TRBJ2-1, is EAGVAQSPRYKIIEKRQSVAFWCNPISGHATLYWYQQILGQGPKLLIQFQNNGVVDDSQLPKDRFSAERLKGVDSTLKIQPAKLEDSAVYLCANSYNHNEQFFGPGTRLTVL.

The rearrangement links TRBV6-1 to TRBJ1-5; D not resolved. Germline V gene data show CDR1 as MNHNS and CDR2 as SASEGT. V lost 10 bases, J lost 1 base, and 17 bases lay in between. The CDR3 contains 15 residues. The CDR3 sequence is CANSEIGNSNQPQHF. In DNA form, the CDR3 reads TGTGCCAATAGTGAGATCGGGAACAGCAATCAGCCCCAGCATTTT.

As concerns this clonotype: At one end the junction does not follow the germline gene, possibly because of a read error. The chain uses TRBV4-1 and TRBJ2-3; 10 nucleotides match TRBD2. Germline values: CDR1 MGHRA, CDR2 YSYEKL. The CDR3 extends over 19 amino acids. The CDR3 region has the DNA TGTGCCAGCAGCCAAGATTGGTCTAGCGGGAGTGTCAGAACAGATACGCAGTATTTT. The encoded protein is CASSQDWSSGSVRTDTQYF.

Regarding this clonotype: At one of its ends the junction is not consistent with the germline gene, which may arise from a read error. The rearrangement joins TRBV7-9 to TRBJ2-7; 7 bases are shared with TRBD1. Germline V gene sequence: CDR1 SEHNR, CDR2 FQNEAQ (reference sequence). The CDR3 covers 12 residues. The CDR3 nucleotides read TGTTCCAGCAGCCAGGGACAGAGCGAGCGGTACTTC. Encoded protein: CSSSQGQSERYF.

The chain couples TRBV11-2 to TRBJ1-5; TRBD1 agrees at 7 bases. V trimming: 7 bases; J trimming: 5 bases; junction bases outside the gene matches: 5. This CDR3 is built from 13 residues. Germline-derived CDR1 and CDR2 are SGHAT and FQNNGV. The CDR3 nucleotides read TGTGCCAGCATTTTAGGGACAGATCAGCCCCAGCATTTT. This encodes CASILGTDQPQHF.

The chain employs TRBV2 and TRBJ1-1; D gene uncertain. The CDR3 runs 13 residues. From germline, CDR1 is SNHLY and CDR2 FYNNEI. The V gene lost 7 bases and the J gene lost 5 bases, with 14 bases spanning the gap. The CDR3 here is CASNEERATEAFF. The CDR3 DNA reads TGTGCCAGCAATGAGGAGCGGGCAACTGAAGCTTTCTTT.

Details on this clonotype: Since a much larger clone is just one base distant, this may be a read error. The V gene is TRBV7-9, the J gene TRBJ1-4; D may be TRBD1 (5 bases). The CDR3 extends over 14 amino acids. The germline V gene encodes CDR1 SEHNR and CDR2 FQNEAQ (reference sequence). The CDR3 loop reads CAGSSGTDGEKLFF. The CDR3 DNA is TGTGCCGGCAGCTCAGGGACTGATGGTGAAAAACTGTTTTTT.

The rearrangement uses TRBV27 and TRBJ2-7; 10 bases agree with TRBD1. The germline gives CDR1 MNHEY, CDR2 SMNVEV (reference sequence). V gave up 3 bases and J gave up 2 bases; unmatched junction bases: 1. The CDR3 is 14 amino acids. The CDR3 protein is CASSLGQGTYEQYF. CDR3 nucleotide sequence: TGTGCCAGCAGTTTGGGACAGGGGACCTACGAGCAGTACTTC.

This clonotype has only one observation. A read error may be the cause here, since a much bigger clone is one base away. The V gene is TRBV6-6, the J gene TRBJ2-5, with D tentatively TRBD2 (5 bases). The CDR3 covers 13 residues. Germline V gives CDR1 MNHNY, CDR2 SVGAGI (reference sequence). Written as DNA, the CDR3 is TGTGCCAACAGTTACCGGGATCAAGAGCCCCAGTACTTC. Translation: CANSYRDQEPQYF.

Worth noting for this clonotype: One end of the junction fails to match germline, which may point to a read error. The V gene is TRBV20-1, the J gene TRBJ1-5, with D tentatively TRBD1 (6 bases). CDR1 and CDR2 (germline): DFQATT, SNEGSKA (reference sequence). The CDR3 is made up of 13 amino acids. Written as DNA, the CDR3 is TGCAGTGCTAGGGGACATAGCATTCAGCCCCAGCATTTT. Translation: CSARGHSIQPQHF.

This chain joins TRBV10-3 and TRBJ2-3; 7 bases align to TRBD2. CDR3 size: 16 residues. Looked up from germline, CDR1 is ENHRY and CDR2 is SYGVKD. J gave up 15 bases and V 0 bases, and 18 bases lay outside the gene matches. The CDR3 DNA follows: TGTGCCATCAGTGAGTCCTGGACGGGAGGCTCAGATACGCTATATTTT. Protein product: CAISESWTGGSDTLYF.

The CDR3 reads CASSSGAHPDTQYF. CDR3 nucleotides: TGTGCCAGCAGCTCCGGGGCCCACCCAGATACACAATATTTT. The chain joins TRBV6-2 or TRBV6-3 to TRBJ2-3, with D perhaps being TRBD1 or TRBD2 (5 bases each). Trimming left V 6 bases short and J 15 bases short, with 25 bases between. The CDR3 loop spans 14 amino acids. Germline V gives CDR1 MNHEY, CDR2 SVGEGT.

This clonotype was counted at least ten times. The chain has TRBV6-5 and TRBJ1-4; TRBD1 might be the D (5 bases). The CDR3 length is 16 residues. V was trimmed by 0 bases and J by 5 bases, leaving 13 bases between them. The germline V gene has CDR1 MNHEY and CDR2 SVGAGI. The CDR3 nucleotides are TGTGCCAGCAGTTACTCGTCCGGGACGTCAAATGAAAAACTGTTTTTT. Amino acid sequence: CASSYSSGTSNEKLFF.

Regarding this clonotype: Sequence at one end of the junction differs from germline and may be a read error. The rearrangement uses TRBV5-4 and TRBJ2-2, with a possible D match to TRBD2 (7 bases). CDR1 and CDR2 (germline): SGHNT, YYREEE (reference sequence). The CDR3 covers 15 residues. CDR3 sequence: CASSPGQANSGKLFF. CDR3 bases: TGTGCCAGCAGCCCGGGACAAGCGAACAGCGGGAAGCTGTTTTTT.

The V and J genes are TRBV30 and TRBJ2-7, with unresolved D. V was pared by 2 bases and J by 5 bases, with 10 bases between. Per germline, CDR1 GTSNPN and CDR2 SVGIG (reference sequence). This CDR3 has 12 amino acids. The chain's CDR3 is CAWSTPFNEQYF. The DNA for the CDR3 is TGTGCCTGGAGTACCCCTTTCAACGAGCAGTACTTC.

The CDR3, as DNA: TGTGCCAGCAGTCCGGACAGGGTAGAGACCCAGTACTTC. Encoded protein: CASSPDRVETQYF. V usage is TRBV5-4 and J usage is TRBJ2-5, with 8 bases aligning to TRBD1. V lost 5 bases to trimming and J lost 4 bases; unmatched junction nucleotides: 4. The CDR3 spans 13 residues. Germline CDR1 reads SGHNT; CDR2 reads YYREEE (reference sequence).

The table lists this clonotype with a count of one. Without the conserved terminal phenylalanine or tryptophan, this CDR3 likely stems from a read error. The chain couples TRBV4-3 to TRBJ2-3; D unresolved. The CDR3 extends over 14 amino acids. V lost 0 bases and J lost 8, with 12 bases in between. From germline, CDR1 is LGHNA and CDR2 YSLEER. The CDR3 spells CASSQDLRPGTQYY. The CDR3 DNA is TGCGCCAGCAGCCAAGATTTGAGACCAGGTACGCAGTATTAT.

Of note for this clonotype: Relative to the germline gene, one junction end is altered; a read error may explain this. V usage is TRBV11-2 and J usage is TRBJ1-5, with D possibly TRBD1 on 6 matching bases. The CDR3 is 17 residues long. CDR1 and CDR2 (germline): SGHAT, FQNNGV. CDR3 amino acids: CASSLVCVTGSNQPKHF. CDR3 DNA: TGTGCTAGCAGCTTAGTATGTGTAACAGGGAGCAATCAGCCCAAGCATTTT.

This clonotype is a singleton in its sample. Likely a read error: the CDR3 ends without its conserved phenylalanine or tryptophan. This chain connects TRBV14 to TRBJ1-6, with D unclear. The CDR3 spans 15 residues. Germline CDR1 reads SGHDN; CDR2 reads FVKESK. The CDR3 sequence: CGGSQEFLGNSPLHI. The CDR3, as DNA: TGTGGCGGCAGTCAAGAGTTTCTGGGGAATTCACCTCTCCACATT.

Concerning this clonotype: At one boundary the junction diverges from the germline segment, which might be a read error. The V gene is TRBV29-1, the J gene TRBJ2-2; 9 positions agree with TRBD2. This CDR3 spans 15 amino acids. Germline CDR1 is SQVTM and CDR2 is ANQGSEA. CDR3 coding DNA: TGCAGCGTTGGGACTAGCGCTGCGAACAGCGGGGAGCTGTTATTT. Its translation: CSVGTSAANSGELLF.

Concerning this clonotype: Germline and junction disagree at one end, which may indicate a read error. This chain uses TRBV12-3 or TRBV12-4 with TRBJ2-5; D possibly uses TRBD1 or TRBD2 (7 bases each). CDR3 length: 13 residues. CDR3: CANSRSGTEIQYF. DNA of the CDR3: TGTGCCAACAGCCGAAGCGGGACAGAGATCCAGTATTTC.

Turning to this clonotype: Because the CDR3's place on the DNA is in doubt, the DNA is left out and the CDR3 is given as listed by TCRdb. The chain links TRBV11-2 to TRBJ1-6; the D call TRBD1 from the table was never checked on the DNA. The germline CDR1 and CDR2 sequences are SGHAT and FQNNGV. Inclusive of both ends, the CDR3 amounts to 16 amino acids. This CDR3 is CACSFAAGTGNSPIHF.

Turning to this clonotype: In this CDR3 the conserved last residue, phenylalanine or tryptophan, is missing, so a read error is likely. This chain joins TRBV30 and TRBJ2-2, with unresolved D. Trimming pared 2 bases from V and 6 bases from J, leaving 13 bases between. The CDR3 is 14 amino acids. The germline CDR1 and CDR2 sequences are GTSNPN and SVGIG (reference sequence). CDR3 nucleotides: TGTGCCTGGAGTACCGACACGGTAGCCGGGGAGCTGTTTCTT. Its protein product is CAWSTDTVAGELFL.